Sequencing of this T cell receptor (beta chain) was carried out in a study of radiotherapy plus CTLA-4 blockade in lung cancer. This CDR3 region has 13 residues. Germline V gene lookup returns CDR1 LGHNA and CDR2 YNFKEQ. Trimming stripped 5 bases from V and 5 bases from J, with 12 bases between. Using immunoSEQ multiplex PCR, the repertoire was profiled, and TCRdb retains in-frame clones only, with some absent. Of 100,000 to 150,000 clones listed, approximately 90% are singletons. The chain carries TRBV4-2 and TRBJ2-5; TRBD1 or TRBD2 may be the D gene (5 bases each). This specimen consisted of peripheral blood, obtained from a patient treated with radiotherapy plus ipilimumab. The TCR originated in a human donor with non-small cell lung cancer that progressed on radiotherapy plus ipilimumab. CDR3 loop: CASSSNWGETQYF. In DNA form, the CDR3 reads TGTGCCAGCAGCTCAAACTGGGGGGAGACCCAGTACTTC.